The T cell receptor (beta chain) described here comes from a study of cytomegalovirus exposure and HLA in healthy donors. Germline V gene lookup returns CDR1 MNHEY and CDR2 SMNVEV (reference sequence). Trimming pared 5 bases from V and 0 bases from J, leaving 7 bases between. The CDR3 consists of 13 residues. Sequencing used immunoSEQ multiplex PCR; TCRdb keeps in-frame clones, though not all of them. This table holds under 300,000 clones, roughly 85% found once. The specimen was PBMCs. The chain recombines TRBV27 with TRBJ1-1, with D unresolved. The sequence came from a woman aged 18-29 years in good health and CMV-seronegative. This CDR3 reads CASSLTVNTEAFF. DNA for the CDR3: TGTGCCAGCAGTCTTACAGTGAACACTGAAGCTTTCTTT.